This T cell receptor beta chain was sequenced during a study of cytomegalovirus exposure and HLA in healthy donors. In germline, CDR1 is SGHVS, CDR2 FNYEAQ. Between the trimmed V and J ends, which lost 5 bases and 4 bases, there was a span of 14 bases. The CDR3 consists of 14 residues. In this sample, this clone turned up a few times. Its antigen is as yet unknown. General study results and limits: Confirmation was obtained in vitro that a few CMV-associated chains are specific for CMV antigens.

The PCR employed 60 Vbeta primers together with 13 Jbeta primers. Generated by immunoSEQ multiplex PCR, the TCRdb table keeps only in-frame clones and is missing some. This sample has about 270,000 clones, with 65% to 85% found just once. The sequencing input was PBMCs. The source of this sequence is a female donor in good health and CMV-seronegative. The rearrangement links TRBV7-6 to TRBJ1-1, with D maybe TRBD1 (5 bases). The CDR3 nucleotides read TGTGCCAGCAGCGCGGGAAGCGGGGGCACTGAAGCTTTCTTT. Residues: CASSAGSGGTEAFF. The variable domain in full, with the rest retrieved from reference TRBV7-6 and TRBJ1-1, is GAGVSQSPRYKVTKRGQDVALRCDPISGHVSLYWYRQALGQGPEFLTYFNYEAQQDKSGLPNDRFSAERPEGSISTLTIQRTEQRDSAMYRCASSAGSGGTEAFFGQGTRLTVV.